This T cell receptor (beta chain) was recorded in a study of blood T cell repertoires in COVID-19 (TCRdb year 2020). At the level of the whole study: Samples from collaborators originated in the United States, Italy and Spain and spanned both the acute and convalescent phases of COVID-19. The material from the prospective study consisted of cDNA or gDNA derived from T cells, B-cell-depleted T cells, or PBMCs. Deeply sampled blood TCRbeta repertoires from subjects exposed to, actively infected with, or recovered from COVID-19 were included in the dataset. A freely available public database, intended as a resource for researchers studying the immune response to SARS-CoV-2, is where the repertoires were released. The samples were drawn from two sources: the first 160 participants of the ongoing ImmuneRACE study, and 1,000 to 1,500 subjects contributed by 6 global collaborators. Nearly every sample came with metadata listing a de-identified subject ID, COVID-19 status, age in years and sex. Where available, HLA class I and class II types were taken from metadata supplied by the sample provider and were not determined by assay-based typing.

The CDR3 has 15 amino acids, counting the end cysteine and phenylalanine. The retained sequence is limited to the CDR3, 45 bases, with the frame set at the first base. Reading the germline V gene gives CDR1 MNHEY and CDR2 SVGEGT. V is cut by 6 bases and J by 6 bases, and the space between the germline ends is 18 bases. To note about this clone: What this receptor recognizes is not known. It has no much larger one-base neighbor in the sample; base qualities were not kept.

Whole blood was collected in K2EDTA tubes by collaborating institutions according to the institutions' own protocols. For TCRbeta analysis, collaborators shipped samples as frozen whole blood, isolated PBMCs, or DNA extracted from either of those sample types. The full study reports these points: Clinical and demographic metadata were provided uncurated, with the amount varying by source and participant.

TCRbeta CDR3 regions were amplified from genomic DNA using the immunoSEQ Assay, a bias-controlled multiplex PCR. The authors' pipeline ran thus. Within the assay, amplification of reference gene primers was used to estimate how many nucleated cells each sample contained. To quantify the absolute abundance of each unique TCRbeta CDR3 rearrangement, sequence reads were collapsed and filtered. For each sample, productive Simpson clonality was calculated as the square root of Simpson's diversity index across productive rearrangements. TCRdb carries this immuneACCESS record with in-frame sequences only. Its versions omit some clonotypes, under half of them owing to an unresolved V gene in the studies checked, with the rest unexplained. V, J and clone size were drawn from that table, and D and trimming were deduced from the DNA. The sample data list around 80,000 clones, and 80% of these were observed just once. The top ten clonotypes cover 4% to 6% of the sample.

Specimen: peripheral blood. The chain employs TRBV6-2 or TRBV6-3 and TRBJ2-4, and perhaps TRBD1 as D gene, on 6 matching bases. The clonotype comes from a woman aged 70-85 years with acute or convalescent COVID-19. This receptor has the CDR3 CASSLMGLGGNIQYF. The DNA sequence is given as TGTGCCAGCAGCCTAATGGGGCTAGGGGGAAACATTCAGTACTTC.